This T cell receptor (beta chain) was obtained from a study of tumor and adjacent non-tumor tissue in lung cancer. Whole-study findings and limits: TCR diversity was significantly greater in tumor than normal lung tissue. Tumor TCR diversity, when higher, was linked to shorter survival.

Remarks on this clonotype: Its specificity is unknown. A read error may be the cause here, since a much bigger clone is one base away.

This sample's RNA came from whole unsorted tissue. CDR1 is ENHRY and CDR2 is SYGVKD in the germline V gene. The germline V and J ends were trimmed by 5 bases and 7 bases, with 16 bases remaining between them. The CDR3 is made up of 14 amino acids. Three rounds of nested PCR, following a modified ARM-PCR protocol, produced the TCRbeta library. TCRdb passed the multiplex PCR reads through MiXCR, listing each CDR3 protein once. The table records over 110,000 distinct CDR3 sequences, around 67% of them present only once. This clonotype originated in a man between 60 and 70 years old with small cell lung cancer. The sample taken for sequencing was lung tumor tissue. The V call is TRBV10-3, the J call TRBJ2-3; D is perhaps TRBD2 (6 bases). The CDR3 loop is CAISRGGIMNTQYF. The CDR3 bases are TGTGCCATCAGTCGGGGCGGGATTATGAATACGCAGTATTTT.